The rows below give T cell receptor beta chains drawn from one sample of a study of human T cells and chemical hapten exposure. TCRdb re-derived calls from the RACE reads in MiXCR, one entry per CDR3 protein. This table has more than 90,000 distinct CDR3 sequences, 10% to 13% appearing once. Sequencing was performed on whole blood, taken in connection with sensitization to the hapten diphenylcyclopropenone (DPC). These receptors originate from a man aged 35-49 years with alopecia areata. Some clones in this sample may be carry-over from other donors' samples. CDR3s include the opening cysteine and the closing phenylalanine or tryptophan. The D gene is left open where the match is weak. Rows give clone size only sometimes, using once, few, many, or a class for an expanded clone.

cdr3_nt: TGTGCCACCACGGTGGTCGCGGGTAGCGAGCAGTACTTC; cdr3_aa: CATTVVAGSEQYF; d_call: .; clone_size: .; v_call: TRBV7-2; j_call: TRBJ2-7
cdr3_nt: TGCAGCGTTGAAGATCTTCGGGGGTTCCCTGAAGCTTTCTTT; cdr3_aa: CSVEDLRGFPEAFF; d_call: .; clone_size: many; v_call: TRBV29-1; j_call: TRBJ1-1
cdr3_nt: TGCAGCGTTGTTGGGGACGGAGGATCCGAAGCTTTCTTT; cdr3_aa: CSVVGDGGSEAFF; d_call: .; clone_size: few; v_call: TRBV29-1; j_call: TRBJ1-1
cdr3_nt: TGTGCCAGCAGTTACCCTACGACTAGCGGGAGTCAAGGTCCGGCAGATACGCAGTATTTT; cdr3_aa: CASSYPTTSGSQGPADTQYF; d_call: TRBD2; clone_size: .; v_call: TRBV6-2/TRBV6-3; j_call: TRBJ2-3
cdr3_nt: TGTGCCAGCAGCCGAGGGGTTAGCGGCCAAGGGGATACGCAGTATTTT; cdr3_aa: CASSRGVSGQGDTQYF; d_call: .; clone_size: few; v_call: TRBV3-1; j_call: TRBJ2-3
cdr3_nt: TGTGCCTGGAGTCAGGGTAGTAATCAGCCCCAGCATTTT; cdr3_aa: CAWSQGSNQPQHF; d_call: .; clone_size: .; v_call: TRBV30; j_call: TRBJ1-5
cdr3_nt: TGTGCCAGCAATCCCCCCGGAGGCAATCAGCCCCAGCATTTT; cdr3_aa: CASNPPGGNQPQHF; d_call: .; clone_size: many; v_call: TRBV28; j_call: TRBJ1-5
cdr3_nt: TGTGCCAGCAGCCCGAGAGCGGGAGTGGCCAATGAGCAGTTCTTC; cdr3_aa: CASSPRAGVANEQFF; d_call: TRBD2; clone_size: .; v_call: TRBV12-3/TRBV12-4; j_call: TRBJ2-1
cdr3_nt: TGTGCCAGCAGTGTGTGGAGTCTGCAGACTGAAGCTTTCTTT; cdr3_aa: CASSVWSLQTEAFF; d_call: .; clone_size: many; v_call: TRBV6-1; j_call: TRBJ1-1
cdr3_nt: TGCAGTGCTAGAGAGACAGGGGTGGCTTTCTTT; cdr3_aa: CSARETGVAFF; d_call: TRBD1; clone_size: many; v_call: TRBV20-1; j_call: TRBJ1-1
cdr3_nt: TGCGCCAGCAGCCAAGAGGAGACAGATACGCAGTATTTT; cdr3_aa: CASSQEETDTQYF; d_call: .; clone_size: few; v_call: TRBV4-1; j_call: TRBJ2-3
cdr3_nt: TGTGCCACCAGTGCCCCTTCCCCCGGGACGGACTATGGCTACACCTTC; cdr3_aa: CATSAPSPGTDYGYTF; d_call: .; clone_size: .; v_call: TRBV24-1; j_call: TRBJ1-2
cdr3_nt: TGTGCCACCAGTGATGCTCAAGATACGGGCACTGAAGCTTTCTTT; cdr3_aa: CATSDAQDTGTEAFF; d_call: .; clone_size: many; v_call: TRBV24-1; j_call: TRBJ1-1
cdr3_nt: TGTGCCAGCAGCTTAGTCAGGGACGACTACACCTTC; cdr3_aa: CASSLVRDDYTF; d_call: .; clone_size: .; v_call: TRBV7-2; j_call: TRBJ1-2
cdr3_nt: TGTGCCAGCAGTTTAATCTATCAAACAGGGGTGGGGAACACTGAAGCTTTCTTT; cdr3_aa: CASSLIYQTGVGNTEAFF; d_call: TRBD1; clone_size: few; v_call: TRBV27; j_call: TRBJ1-1
cdr3_nt: TGTGCCAGCAGCTTCAGACAGGGGGTGACTGAAGCTTTCTTT; cdr3_aa: CASSFRQGVTEAFF; d_call: TRBD1; clone_size: few; v_call: TRBV11-3; j_call: TRBJ1-1
cdr3_nt: TGTGCCATCGAGACGCGGTCGGGCACTGAAGCTTTCTTT; cdr3_aa: CAIETRSGTEAFF; d_call: .; clone_size: .; v_call: TRBV6-2/TRBV6-3; j_call: TRBJ1-1
cdr3_nt: TGTGCCAGCAGCGTAGTCGGCAGGGGCCAAGAGACCCAGTACTTC; cdr3_aa: CASSVVGRGQETQYF; d_call: .; clone_size: few; v_call: TRBV9; j_call: TRBJ2-5
cdr3_nt: TGTGCCAGCAGGTATAGGACAGGGCGTGTATACATTCAGTACTTC; cdr3_aa: CASRYRTGRVYIQYF; d_call: TRBD1; clone_size: few; v_call: TRBV7-2; j_call: TRBJ2-4
cdr3_nt: TGTGCCAGCAGACAGTATAGCAATCAGCCCCAGCATTTT; cdr3_aa: CASRQYSNQPQHF; d_call: .; clone_size: few; v_call: TRBV27; j_call: TRBJ1-5
cdr3_nt: TGTGCCAGCAGTTTTGGGGGACCCAGGGGGCGCGGGGAGACCCAGTACTTC; cdr3_aa: CASSFGGPRGRGETQYF; d_call: TRBD1; clone_size: .; v_call: TRBV28; j_call: TRBJ2-5
cdr3_nt: TGTGCCAGCAGCCCCCGGTTAGGTAGCGGGGGGAAGAAGTATTTT; cdr3_aa: CASSPRLGSGGKKYF; d_call: TRBD2; clone_size: few; v_call: TRBV7-2; j_call: TRBJ2-3
cdr3_nt: TGTGCCAGCAGCTACAGGACAGGGTGGAATCAGCCCCAGCATTTT; cdr3_aa: CASSYRTGWNQPQHF; d_call: TRBD1; clone_size: .; v_call: TRBV7-2; j_call: TRBJ1-5
cdr3_nt: TGTGCCAGCAGCCTGGGACAGGATCAGCCCCAGCATTTT; cdr3_aa: CASSLGQDQPQHF; d_call: TRBD1; clone_size: many; v_call: TRBV12-3/TRBV12-4; j_call: TRBJ1-5
cdr3_nt: TGTGCCAGCAAAGACAGGGAGGCCCCCAATCAGCCCCAGCATTTT; cdr3_aa: CASKDREAPNQPQHF; d_call: TRBD1; clone_size: few; v_call: TRBV6-2/TRBV6-3; j_call: TRBJ1-5
cdr3_nt: TGTGCCAGCAGTTTAGTCGGCAGCGGGAAGTACAATGAGCAGTTCTTC; cdr3_aa: CASSLVGSGKYNEQFF; d_call: TRBD2; clone_size: .; v_call: TRBV12-3/TRBV12-4; j_call: TRBJ2-1
cdr3_nt: TGTGCCAGCAGTTATTGGATCGGAGATACGCAGTATTTT; cdr3_aa: CASSYWIGDTQYF; d_call: .; clone_size: .; v_call: TRBV6-2/TRBV6-3; j_call: TRBJ2-3